The 8 T cell receptor beta chains reported below all come from one sample, sequenced in a study of cytomegalovirus exposure and HLA in healthy donors. PCR amplification relied on 60 Vbeta primers (plus 13 Jbeta primers). Generated by immunoSEQ multiplex PCR, the TCRdb table keeps only in-frame clones and is missing some. The table lists about 120,000 clones, approximately 80% of them singletons. Sequencing was done on a sample of PBMCs. The receptors originated from a man aged 40-55 years in good health and CMV-seronegative.

The V call is TRBV9, the J call TRBJ2-3, with 13 nucleotides matching TRBD2. Germline V gives CDR1 SGDLS, CDR2 YYNGEE. The CDR3 length is 15 residues. Trimming at V came to 4 bases and at J to 9 bases, leaving 8 bases not matched to a gene. The CDR3 DNA reads TGTGCCAGCAGCTTAGGACTAGCGGGAGTTGGCACGCAGTATTTT. This codes for CASSLGLAGVGTQYF.

The V and J genes are TRBV27 and TRBJ2-3, with a possible D match to TRBD1 (5 bases). Germline CDR1 is MNHEY and CDR2 is SMNVEV (reference sequence). The CDR3 is 15 residues long. V dropped 1 base and J dropped 6 bases, with 14 bases sitting between them. CDR3 bases: TGTGCCAGCAGTTTATTGGGTAGGGCAGGGGATACGCAGTATTTT. This sequence encodes CASSLLGRAGDTQYF.

CDR3 region: CASSRELEKSPLHF. The CDR3 bases are TGTGCCAGCAGCCGGGAGCTAGAGAAGTCACCCCTCCACTTT. V and J are TRBV5-5 and TRBJ1-6; D gene unclear. There are 14 residues in the CDR3. With 4 bases removed from V and 10 bases from J, the gap between germline ends came to 15 bases. Germline lookup yields CDR1 SGHKS and CDR2 YYEKEE (reference sequence).

The gene calls are TRBV7-2 and TRBJ2-7; TRBD1 matches at 7 bases. V gave up 1 base and J gave up 6 bases; unmatched junction bases: 15. The CDR3 runs to 17 residues. In germline, CDR1 is SGHTA, CDR2 FQGNSA. In DNA form, the CDR3 reads TGTGCCAGCAGCTTAGAGGCCCAGGGGGTCGTTCGGTTCGAGCAGTACTTC. Protein sequence: CASSLEAQGVVRFEQYF.

The chain carries TRBV6-6 and TRBJ1-1; D may be TRBD1 (5 bases). Germline CDR1 MNHNY, CDR2 SVGAGI (reference sequence). The CDR3 has 15 residues. V was pared by 0 bases and J by 5 bases, with 13 bases between. The CDR3 sequence: CASSYSGREGTEAFF. The DNA of the CDR3 is TGTGCCAGCAGTTACTCGGGCAGGGAGGGAACTGAAGCTTTCTTT.

V usage is TRBV4-1 and J usage is TRBJ2-5, with TRBD1 as a possible D gene (5 bases). The V and J ends lost 1 base and 4 bases respectively, with 13 bases between them. The germline CDR1 and CDR2 sequences are MGHRA and YSYEKL. This CDR3 spans 15 amino acids. The CDR3: CASSQVERGAETQYF. Here the CDR3 DNA reads TGCGCCAGCAGCCAAGTGGAAAGGGGTGCAGAGACCCAGTACTTC.

CDR3 region: CASSIRLAGSTDTQYF. The DNA of the CDR3 is TGCGCCAGCAGCATTCGACTAGCGGGAAGCACAGATACGCAGTATTTT. The genes are TRBV5-1 and TRBJ2-3, with 11 bases matching TRBD2. From germline, CDR1 is SGHRS and CDR2 YFSETQ. V was clipped by 4 bases and J by 0 bases; unmatched bases: 4. The CDR3 runs 16 residues. Filled out from reference TRBV5-1 and TRBJ2-3, the complete variable domain reads KAGVTQTPRYLIKTRGQQVTLSCSPISGHRSVSWYQQTPGQGLQFLFEYFSETQRNKGNFPGRFSGRQFSNSRSEMNVSTLELGDSALYLCASSIRLAGSTDTQYFGPGTRLTVL.

In its sample, this clone was seen a few times. The rearrangement links TRBV7-2 to TRBJ2-7; 7 bases fit TRBD1. After removal of 5 bases from V and 4 bases from J, the junction contained 5 bases not matched to a gene. This CDR3 is built from 13 residues. CDR1 is SGHTA and CDR2 is FQGNSA in the germline V gene. The CDR3 DNA reads TGTGCCAGCAGCGGACGACAGGGTTACGAGCAGTACTTC. It codes for CASSGRQGYEQYF.